What follows are 3 T cell receptor beta chains derived from one specimen sequenced in a study of CD8 T cells in Susac syndrome. The RNA, about 0.45 to 1 ug, was put through reverse transcription using random hexamers. Each CDR3 protein gets one entry after TCRdb re-called the immunoSEQ multiplex PCR reads with MiXCR. The repertoire holds around 77,000 distinct CDR3 sequences, with just over 95% as singletons. The sample was CD4+ T cells from PBMCs. The receptors were gathered from a human donor with multiple sclerosis.

This chain links TRBV6-2 or TRBV6-3 with TRBJ2-2; 15 bases align to TRBD2. The CDR3 loop spans 18 amino acids. The ends lost 4 bases at V and 0 bases at J; junction bases unmatched: 3. Per the germline V gene, CDR1 is MNHEY and CDR2 is SVGEGT. The CDR3, as DNA: TGTGCCAGCAGTTTGGGACTAGCGGGGGGATCGAACACCGGGGAGCTGTTTTTT. Translating it yields CASSLGLAGGSNTGELFF.

The chain is built from TRBV20-1 and TRBJ2-1; D is unclear. V was trimmed by 2 bases and J by 10 bases, leaving 15 bases between them. Germline V gives CDR1 DFQATT, CDR2 SNEGSKA (reference sequence). There are 13 residues in the CDR3. The CDR3 coding sequence is TGCAGTGCTAGAAGAGCAGTGGGCAGGGAGCAGTTCTTC. It specifies CSARRAVGREQFF.

V is TRBV7-6 and J is TRBJ2-5; D is uncertain. Germline V gene data show CDR1 as SGHVS and CDR2 as FNYEAQ. CDR3 length: 15 residues. The V end was cut by 3 bases, the J end by 1 base, with 12 bases between. The CDR3 region is CASSFNPRSQETQYF. Here the CDR3 DNA reads TGTGCCAGCAGCTTTAACCCGCGGAGCCAAGAGACCCAGTACTTC.